The 17 T cell receptor beta chains listed next were all sequenced from one sample in a study of cytomegalovirus exposure and HLA in healthy donors. Produced via immunoSEQ multiplex PCR; TCRdb's table is partial and in-frame only. The sample consists of around 190,000 clones, around 85% of them appearing once. Sequenced: PBMCs. These receptors originate from a man between 18 and 35 years old in good health and CMV-seropositive.

The chain is built from TRBV7-9 and TRBJ1-1, with D maybe TRBD1 (5 bases). The CDR3 totals 14 residues. Germline loops: CDR1 SEHNR, CDR2 FQNEAQ (reference sequence). V was clipped by 3 bases and J by 3 bases, with 11 bases between them. CDR3 loop: CASSFYGDYTEAFF. The CDR3 DNA sequence: TGTGCCAGCAGCTTTTATGGGGACTACACTGAAGCTTTCTTT.

The rearrangement links TRBV18 to TRBJ1-1; 10 nucleotides line up with TRBD1. The CDR3 spans 15 residues. Per the germline V gene, CDR1 is KGHSH and CDR2 is LQKENI. With V trimmed by 4 bases and J by 5 bases, 7 bases remained unmatched. CDR3 DNA: TGTGCCAGCTCACTCAACCGGGACAGGGGAACTGAAGCTTTCTTT. Translating it yields CASSLNRDRGTEAFF. Supplemented by reference TRBV18 and TRBJ1-1, the full variable domain reads NAGVMQNPRHLVRRRGQEARLRCSPMKGHSHVYWYRQLPEEGLKFMVYLQKENIIDESGMPKERFSAEFPKEGPSILRIQQVVRGDSAAYFCASSLNRDRGTEAFFGQGTRLTVV.

The chain carries TRBV4-1 and TRBJ2-7, with a tentative D call TRBD1 (6 bases). The V gene's germline CDR1 is MGHRA and CDR2 YSYEKL. V was cut by 1 base and J by 0 bases, with 13 bases left in between. This CDR3 region has 16 residues. CDR3 DNA sequence: TGCGCCAGCAGCCAAGGCCCTGCACAGGGCTCCTACGAGCAGTACTTC. This encodes CASSQGPAQGSYEQYF.

This clone was found once. The V gene is TRBV19, the J gene TRBJ1-4, with D possibly being TRBD1 (6 bases). Per the germline V gene, CDR1 is LNHDA and CDR2 is SQIVND (reference sequence). V was trimmed by 5 bases and J by 7 bases, leaving 17 bases between them. This CDR3 has 15 residues. CDR3 coding DNA: TGTGCCAGTAGTCACCCCTCGGACAGTCTTGAAAAACTGTTTTTT. Its protein is CASSHPSDSLEKLFF. Supplemented by reference TRBV19 and TRBJ1-4, the full variable domain reads DGGITQSPKYLFRKEGQNVTLSCEQNLNHDAMYWYRQDPGQGLRLIYYSQIVNDFQKGDIAEGYSVSREKKESFPLTVTSAQKNPTAFYLCASSHPSDSLEKLFFGSGTQLSVL.

V gene TRBV28 combines with J gene TRBJ2-7; TRBD1 agrees at 9 bases. CDR1 is MDHEN and CDR2 is SYDVKM in the germline V gene. The CDR3 is 14 amino acids. The V segment lost 7 bases and the J segment 5 bases; nucleotides outside the gene matches: 9. The DNA for the CDR3 is TGTGCCAGCACTCCCGGGACAGGGTTGAACGAGCAGTACTTC. This encodes CASTPGTGLNEQYF.

The V gene is TRBV28, the J gene TRBJ1-2; no reliable D call. V lost 6 bases to trimming and J lost 0 bases, with 11 bases between them. There are 14 residues in the CDR3. Germline assignment: CDR1 MDHEN and CDR2 SYDVKM. The CDR3 region is CASRAPGTNYGYTF. CDR3 DNA: TGTGCCAGCAGGGCCCCCGGGACTAACTATGGCTACACCTTC.

The CDR3 DNA follows: TGTGCCAGCAGCCTATACGACAGGTTTATTTACAATGAGCAGTTCTTC. Translating it yields CASSLYDRFIYNEQFF. The chain couples TRBV7-3 to TRBJ2-1, with D maybe TRBD1 (6 bases). Between the trimmed V and J ends, which lost 5 bases and 4 bases, there was a span of 18 bases. CDR1 and CDR2 (germline): SGHTA, FQGTGA. CDR3 length equals 16 residues.

The V gene is TRBV11-3, the J gene TRBJ2-7, with D possibly TRBD1 on 6 matching bases. The ends were cut back, 6 bases at V and 3 bases at J, with 15 bases in the middle. The CDR3 contains 14 residues. Per germline, CDR1 SGHNT and CDR2 YENEEA. The CDR3 sequence is CASSFTGTSYEQYF. The CDR3 DNA follows: TGTGCCAGCAGTTTCACCGGGACAAGCTACGAGCAGTACTTC.

This chain connects TRBV5-1 to TRBJ2-7; TRBD1 is a possible D gene (5 bases). CDR1 and CDR2 from the germline V gene are SGHRS and YFSETQ. The CDR3 length is 13 residues. Trimming left V 3 bases short and J 3 bases short, with 10 bases between. The CDR3 reads CASSYPGNYEQYF. CDR3 DNA sequence: TGCGCCAGCAGCTATCCAGGGAACTACGAGCAGTACTTC.

The chain recombines TRBV10-1 with TRBJ2-1, with D perhaps matching TRBD2 (6 bases). CDR1 is WNHNN, CDR2 SYGVQD, per germline (reference sequence). There are 15 residues in the CDR3. The ends were cut back, 2 bases at V and 10 bases at J, with 18 bases in the middle. The CDR3 DNA reads as TGCGCCAGCAGTGAGCCGGGAGCGGAGTTCGTAGAGCAGTTCTTC. Protein sequence: CASSEPGAEFVEQFF.

V usage is TRBV9 and J usage is TRBJ1-2; TRBD1 is a possible D gene (6 bases). The CDR3 has 15 amino acids. Trimming took off 3 bases at V and 4 bases at J, with 16 bases between the two ends. From germline, CDR1 is SGDLS and CDR2 YYNGEE. The CDR3 loop reads CASSADRPLGYGYTF. CDR3 in DNA: TGTGCCAGCAGCGCAGACAGGCCCCTCGGCTATGGCTACACCTTC.

The CDR3 sequence is CASTLAVHNNSPLHF. The CDR3 DNA follows: TGTGCCAGCACCCTAGCAGTACACAATAATTCACCCCTCCACTTT. The chain carries TRBV6-1 and TRBJ1-6; D unresolved. This CDR3 is built from 15 residues. Trimming stripped 7 bases from V and 5 bases from J, with 15 bases between. Germline assignment: CDR1 MNHNS and CDR2 SASEGT.

This chain joins TRBV28 and TRBJ2-2, with 11 bases that match TRBD2. Per the germline V gene, CDR1 is MDHEN and CDR2 is SYDVKM. The CDR3 runs 17 residues. After removal of 2 bases from V and 5 bases from J, the junction contained 7 bases not matched to a gene. CDR3 in DNA: TGTGCCAGCAGTTTAGGGAGACTAGCGGGGTGGACCGGGGAGCTGTTTTTT. This codes for CASSLGRLAGWTGELFF.

This chain connects TRBV28 to TRBJ2-1; TRBD2 aligns across 12 bases. Germline V gene lookup returns CDR1 MDHEN and CDR2 SYDVKM. The CDR3 runs to 16 residues. The trim removed 4 bases at V and 1 base at J, leaving 2 bases unmatched. The DNA for the CDR3 is TGTGCCAGCAGTTCCCTAGCGGGAGGGTCCTACAATGAGCAGTTCTTC. It specifies CASSSLAGGSYNEQFF. The whole variable domain, remainder taken from reference TRBV28 and TRBJ2-1, is DVKVTQSSRYLVKRTGEKVFLECVQDMDHENMFWYRQDPGLGLRLIYFSYDVKMKEKGDIPEGYSVSREKKERFSLILESASTNQTSMYLCASSSLAGGSYNEQFFGPGTRLTVL.

V is TRBV6-1 and J is TRBJ2-2; TRBD2 agrees at 16 bases. CDR1 and CDR2 (germline): MNHNS, SASEGT. The CDR3 covers 15 residues. The V segment lost 6 bases and the J segment 6 bases; nucleotides outside the gene matches: 1. The DNA of the CDR3 is TGTGCCAGCAGGGGACTAGCGGGGGGGCCCGGGGAGCTGTTTTTT. It codes for CASRGLAGGPGELFF.

This sequence joins TRBV18 and TRBJ1-2; no reliable D call. Between the trimmed V and J ends, which lost 0 bases and 1 base, there was a span of 6 bases. Germline CDR1 KGHSH, CDR2 LQKENI. The CDR3 is 14 amino acids. The CDR3, as DNA: TGTGCCAGCTCACCACCGGGCCATAACTATGGCTACACCTTC. This gives the protein CASSPPGHNYGYTF. Using reference TRBV18 and TRBJ1-2 for the parts outside the CDR3, the full variable domain is NAGVMQNPRHLVRRRGQEARLRCSPMKGHSHVYWYRQLPEEGLKFMVYLQKENIIDESGMPKERFSAEFPKEGPSILRIQQVVRGDSAAYFCASSPPGHNYGYTFGSGTRLTVV.

This chain joins TRBV30 and TRBJ2-3, with no clear D. V was cut by 7 bases and J by 0 bases, with 11 bases left in between. Germline assignment: CDR1 GTSNPN and CDR2 SVGIG (reference sequence). The CDR3 loop spans 13 amino acids. The CDR3 loop reads CASMTGSTDTQYF. CDR3 nucleotide sequence: TGTGCCTCCATGACCGGGAGCACAGATACGCAGTATTTT.